What follows are 20 T cell receptor beta chains derived from one specimen sequenced in a study of graft-versus-host responses after intestinal transplantation. Assay used: immunoSEQ multiplex PCR; TCRdb lists only in-frame clones, some missing. Here the sample spans over 70,000 clones, nearly 90% being singletons. These TCRs' antigens remain unknown. Sequences were derived from unstimulated CD8+ T cells sorted from spleen or lymph node cells, sampled before transplant. The receptors shown here come from a human donor who was the organ donor for an intestinal transplant.

The chain's CDR3 is CASSQERGYNQPQHF. CDR3 nucleotides: TGCGCCAGCAGCCAAGAAAGGGGCTATAATCAGCCCCAGCATTTT. V usage is TRBV4-3 and J usage is TRBJ1-5; D might be TRBD1 (5 bases). The V end lost 0 bases, the J end lost 4 bases, and 10 bases lay between the germline ends. CDR3 length: 15 amino acids. The germline CDR1 and CDR2 sequences are LGHNA and YSLEER.

This chain connects TRBV10-2 to TRBJ2-7; 7 positions match TRBD2. Per germline, CDR1 WSHSY and CDR2 SAAADI. The length of the CDR3 is 20 residues. J lost 0 bases, V lost 3 bases, and 20 bases had no gene match. The CDR3 bases are TGCGCCAGCAGTGATCCTCCCTGGGAGGGCCGGTGGGTTAGCTCCTACGAGCAGTACGTC. The encoded protein is CASSDPPWEGRWVSSYEQYV.

The CDR3 bases are TGTGCCAGCAGCCCTGACAGGTTTTCACCCCTCCACTTT. As protein: CASSPDRFSPLHF. The gene calls are TRBV5-8 and TRBJ1-6; maybe TRBD1 (6 bases). The germline gives CDR1 SGHTS, CDR2 YDEGEE. Trimming took 4 bases from V and 9 from J, leaving 11 bases between them. CDR3 length equals 13 residues.

This clone occurred once. This chain joins TRBV6-5 and TRBJ2-3; 8 bases fit TRBD1. Trimming removed 2 bases from V and 5 bases from J; junction bases left unmatched: 3. Germline V lookup: CDR1 MNHEY, CDR2 SVGAGI. The CDR3 consists of 14 residues. The CDR3 sequence: CASSYTGGLDTQYF. Written as DNA, the CDR3 is TGTGCCAGCAGTTACACAGGGGGATTAGATACGCAGTATTTT.

This clone was seen only once. The gene calls are TRBV7-8 and TRBJ2-5; TRBD1 matches 7 bases. V lost 5 bases and J lost 1; bases outside the gene matches: 7. The germline V gene encodes CDR1 SGHVS and CDR2 FQNEAQ. There are 15 residues in the CDR3. The CDR3 DNA sequence: TGTGCCAGCAGCCGACGGACAGGTACCCAAGAGACCCAGTACTTC. Translated, it gives CASSRRTGTQETQYF.

The chain has TRBV10-2 and TRBJ1-5; D gene unclear. The CDR3 totals 15 residues. V was trimmed by 3 bases and J by 0 bases, leaving 9 bases between them. CDR1 is WSHSY and CDR2 is SAAADI in the germline V gene. This chain's CDR3 is CASSDTSPSNQPQHF. The CDR3 DNA sequence: TGCGCCAGCAGTGATACTTCCCCTAGCAATCAGCCCCAGCATTTT.

This chain uses TRBV11-2 with TRBJ2-5; 13 bases match TRBD2. Looked up from germline, CDR1 is SGHAT and CDR2 is FQNNGV. The junction had 6 bases not matched to a gene; V was cut back by 5 bases and J by 3 bases. The CDR3 has 16 residues. The CDR3 loop reads CASSGLAGELKETQYF. The CDR3 bases are TGTGCCAGCAGCGGACTAGCGGGGGAGCTCAAAGAGACCCAGTACTTC.

CDR3 residues: CASSVRQGEAGELFF. CDR3 nucleotides: TGTGCCAGCAGCGTTAGACAGGGGGAGGCCGGGGAGCTGTTTTTT. The rearrangement links TRBV7-9 to TRBJ2-2; 9 nucleotides line up with TRBD1. The ends lost 5 bases at V and 6 bases at J; junction bases unmatched: 7. Germline V gives CDR1 SEHNR, CDR2 FQNEAQ (reference sequence). The CDR3 loop spans 15 amino acids.

In its sample, this clone was seen a few times. Other DNA sequences in this sample translate to the same CDR3. The chain recombines TRBV6-4 with TRBJ2-6; the match to TRBD2 covers 11 bases. The CDR3 spans 16 residues. Germline loops: CDR1 MRHNA, CDR2 SNTAGT. Trimming at V came to 3 bases and at J to 2 bases, leaving 0 bases not matched to a gene. CDR3 nucleotides: TGTGCCAGCAGTGATAGCGGGGGGGCTGGGGCCAACGTCCTGACTTTC. This translates into CASSDSGGAGANVLTF.

V gene TRBV9 combines with J gene TRBJ2-1, with D perhaps TRBD1 (6 bases). The CDR3 totals 15 residues. With 4 bases removed from V and 6 bases from J, the gap between germline ends came to 17 bases. The germline V gene has CDR1 SGDLS and CDR2 YYNGEE. The CDR3 DNA reads TGTGCCAGCAGCACCTCCGGGACAAGTGGCAATGAGCAGTTCTTC. Protein: CASSTSGTSGNEQFF.

The chain has TRBV6-5 and TRBJ2-7; D possibly corresponds to TRBD2 (5 bases). Germline V gives CDR1 MNHEY, CDR2 SVGAGI. This CDR3 region has 12 residues. V dropped 4 bases and J dropped 4 bases, with 8 bases sitting between them. The CDR3 sequence is CASSLEGYEQYV. The DNA of the CDR3 is TGTGCCAGCAGTTTAGAGGGTTACGAGCAGTACGTC.

This clone showed up just once. The chain recombines TRBV13 with TRBJ2-4; 9 bases match TRBD1. The CDR3 loop spans 13 amino acids. Germline lookup yields CDR1 PRHDT and CDR2 FYEKMQ (reference sequence). Trimming at V came to 5 bases and at J to 8 bases, leaving 4 bases not matched to a gene. The CDR3 region is CASSGGQGDIQYF. The CDR3 nucleotides read TGTGCCAGCAGCGGGGGACAGGGAGACATTCAGTACTTC. The entire variable domain, with the rest obtained from reference TRBV13 and TRBJ2-4, is as follows: AAGVIQSPRHLIKEKRETATLKCYPIPRHDTVYWYQQGPGQDPQFLISFYEKMQSDKGSIPDRFSAQQFSDYHSELNMSSLELGDSALYFCASSGGQGDIQYFGAGTRLSVL.

The chain combines TRBV4-3 with TRBJ2-2; D is perhaps TRBD2 (5 bases). The ends were cut back, 1 base at V and 5 bases at J, with 11 bases in the middle. The CDR3 sequence is 15 residues long. Germline CDR1 LGHNA, CDR2 YSLEER. CDR3 loop: CASSQGTSGTGELFF. CDR3 in DNA: TGCGCCAGCAGCCAAGGGACCTCGGGGACCGGGGAGCTGTTTTTT.

V and J are TRBV6-7 and TRBJ1-3; no reliable D call. TRBV6-7 carries the ORF label, with uncertain function. This CDR3 comprises 19 residues. V lost 5 bases and J 1 base, leaving 24 bases between the germline ends. The CDR3 spells CASSPRPGWPLASGNTIYF. The CDR3 DNA follows: TGTGCCAGCAGTCCCAGACCCGGGTGGCCCCTGGCATCTGGAAACACCATATATTTT.

The gene calls are TRBV27 and TRBJ1-1; 8 bases align to TRBD1. V dropped 5 bases and J dropped 1; count of bases not matched to a gene: 3. This CDR3 is built from 14 residues. From germline, CDR1 is MNHEY and CDR2 SMNVEV (reference sequence). This CDR3 is CASSPQGENTEAFF. The CDR3 region has the DNA TGTGCCAGCAGTCCACAGGGGGAGAACACTGAAGCTTTCTTT.

The chain is built from TRBV13 and TRBJ1-1, with D possibly being TRBD1 (6 bases). V lost 2 bases and J lost 6, with 7 bases in between. Germline V CDR1 and CDR2: PRHDT, FYEKMQ (reference sequence). This CDR3 comprises 12 residues. The chain's CDR3 is CASSLQGSEAFF. CDR3 in DNA: TGTGCCAGCAGCTTACAGGGGTCTGAAGCTTTCTTT. The variable domain in full, completed from reference TRBV13 and TRBJ1-1, reads AAGVIQSPRHLIKEKRETATLKCYPIPRHDTVYWYQQGPGQDPQFLISFYEKMQSDKGSIPDRFSAQQFSDYHSELNMSSLELGDSALYFCASSLQGSEAFFGQGTRLTVV.

The chain joins TRBV5-6 to TRBJ1-6; D is unresolved. V lost 4 bases and J lost 0, with 14 bases in between. CDR1 SGHDT and CDR2 YYEEEE come from the germline V gene. The CDR3 extends over 17 amino acids. The CDR3 region is CASSPSRGSSYNSPLHF. CDR3 DNA: TGTGCCAGCAGCCCTAGCCGGGGAAGCTCCTATAATTCACCCCTCCACTTT.

This clone appeared a few times. The rearrangement links TRBV13 to TRBJ1-6, with D possibly being TRBD1 (5 bases). This CDR3 is 15 amino acids long. The V end was cut by 5 bases, the J end by 7 bases, with 15 bases between. Germline-derived CDR1 and CDR2 are PRHDT and FYEKMQ (reference sequence). As DNA, the CDR3 is TGTGCCAGCAGCGCCCAATTGGAGGGGAATTCACCCCTCCACTTT. It encodes CASSAQLEGNSPLHF. Drawing the rest from reference TRBV13 and TRBJ1-6, the complete variable domain is AAGVIQSPRHLIKEKRETATLKCYPIPRHDTVYWYQQGPGQDPQFLISFYEKMQSDKGSIPDRFSAQQFSDYHSELNMSSLELGDSALYFCASSAQLEGNSPLHFGNGTRLTVT.

The V and J genes are TRBV2 and TRBJ1-4; 7 bases are shared with TRBD1. The CDR3 runs to 14 residues. Losses at the gene ends were 6 bases for V and 4 bases for J; bases not matched to a gene: 5. The germline CDR1 and CDR2 sequences are SNHLY and FYNNEI. CDR3 residues: CASSNGQVNEKLFF. CDR3 DNA sequence: TGTGCCAGCAGCAACGGACAGGTTAATGAAAAACTGTTTTTT.

This chain links TRBV11-2 with TRBJ1-6; D is unclear. Trimming pared 2 bases from V and 10 bases from J, leaving 15 bases between. The germline V gene encodes CDR1 SGHAT and CDR2 FQNNGV. The CDR3 loop spans 15 amino acids. CDR3 sequence: CASSLMAVGRSPLHF. CDR3 nucleotide sequence: TGTGCCAGCAGCTTAATGGCCGTTGGGCGCTCACCCCTCCACTTT.